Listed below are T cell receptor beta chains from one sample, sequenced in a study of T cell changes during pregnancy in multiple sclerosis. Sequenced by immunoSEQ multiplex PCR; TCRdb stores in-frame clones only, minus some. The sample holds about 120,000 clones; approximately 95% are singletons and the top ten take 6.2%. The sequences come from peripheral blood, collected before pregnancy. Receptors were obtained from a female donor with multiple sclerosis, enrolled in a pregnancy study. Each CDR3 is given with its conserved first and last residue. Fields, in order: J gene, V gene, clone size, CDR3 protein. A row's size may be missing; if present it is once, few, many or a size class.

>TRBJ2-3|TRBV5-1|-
CASSAGLAGDTDTQYF
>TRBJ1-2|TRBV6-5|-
CASSSTGTIYGYTF
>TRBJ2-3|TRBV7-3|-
CASSLQSGFSTDTQYF
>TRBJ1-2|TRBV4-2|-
CASSQDPGWRNGYTF
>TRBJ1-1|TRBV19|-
CASSIGGGTEAFF
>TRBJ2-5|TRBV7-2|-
CASSRGLAAQETQYF
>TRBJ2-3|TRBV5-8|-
CASSLHLGGADTQYF
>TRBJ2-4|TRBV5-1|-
CASSLDALAKNIQYF
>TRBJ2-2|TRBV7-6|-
CASSLVGTSYTGELFF
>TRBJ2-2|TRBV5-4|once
CASSSASGANTGELFF
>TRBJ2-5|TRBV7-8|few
CASSLARGFQETQYF
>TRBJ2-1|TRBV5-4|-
CASSWNGGTSGYNEQFF
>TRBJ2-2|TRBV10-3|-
CAISSTANTGELFF
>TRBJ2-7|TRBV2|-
CASVLEGGSVYEQYF
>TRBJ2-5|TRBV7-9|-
CASSLGQEGVGTQYF
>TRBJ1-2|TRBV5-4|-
CASSAKGTARDYGYTF
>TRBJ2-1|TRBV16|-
CASSHSTGAVNEQFF
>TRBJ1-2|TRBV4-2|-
CASSQGTAELANYGYTF
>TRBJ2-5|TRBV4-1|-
CASSQGVAGGPIETQYF